Here is one T cell receptor (beta chain) with its context. The data belong to a study of blood T cell repertoires in COVID-19. V was pared by 10 bases and J by 7 bases, with 11 bases of the junction left unmatched. Looked up from germline, CDR1 is ENHRY and CDR2 is SYGVKD. This CDR3 is built from 13 residues. Clones were sequenced by immunoSEQ multiplex PCR, and TCRdb holds only the in-frame ones, with some missing. The sample has around 100,000 clones, 80% to 90% seen once. The material sequenced was PBMCs or T cells enriched from blood (not recorded which). This rearrangement joins TRBV10-3 to TRBJ2-7; TRBD1 aligns across 9 bases. The receptor was derived from a woman in her fifties or sixties who had recovered from COVID-19. For the CDR3, the DNA is TGTGCCAGCAAACAACAGGGGGCGGGTGAGCAGTACTTC. Translated: CASKQQGAGEQYF.